The 23 T cell receptor beta chains in this list originate from one sample, sequenced in a study of metastatic and nonmetastatic thyroid tumors. Patients had received no treatment of any kind before thyroid surgery. TCRdb re-clonotyped the PCR reads through MiXCR. The sample shows about 4,000 clones, about 20% of them seen only once. Source material: tumor tissue. The receptors shown here come from a female donor with papillary thyroid cancer or a benign thyroid nodule (not recorded which). Some clones in this sample may be carry-over from other donors' samples.

The CDR3: CASRSGGMASPLHF. The CDR3 nucleotides read TGTGCCAGCAGATCAGGGGGCATGGCTTCACCCCTCCACTTT. The genes are TRBV7-9 and TRBJ1-6; TRBD1 matches 8 bases. There are 14 residues in the CDR3. CDR1 is SEHNR, CDR2 FQNEAQ, per germline (reference sequence). Trimming at V came to 6 bases and at J to 9 bases, leaving 7 bases not matched to a gene.

The rearrangement links TRBV20-1 to TRBJ2-7, with D maybe TRBD2 (6 bases). V lost 7 bases and J 3 bases, leaving 13 bases between the germline ends. Per germline, CDR1 DFQATT and CDR2 SNEGSKA (reference sequence). The CDR3 sequence is 12 residues long. The CDR3: CSVRRDFYEQYF. The CDR3 DNA reads as TGCAGTGTTCGCAGGGACTTCTACGAGCAGTACTTC.

Worth noting for this clone: Other DNA sequences within the sample encode an identical CDR3. V is TRBV28 and J is TRBJ1-2, with D perhaps matching TRBD1 (5 bases). The germline gives CDR1 MDHEN, CDR2 SYDVKM. Trimming pared 8 bases from V and 3 bases from J, leaving 19 bases between. The CDR3 sequence is 15 residues long. The CDR3 DNA reads as TGTGCCAGCCGGGTCCTAGGGGCCGCCGACTATGGCTACACCTTC. This gives the protein CASRVLGAADYGYTF.

This clone counts as medium-sized (0.01 to 0.1%). The V and J genes are TRBV7-9 and TRBJ1-6, with 9 bases aligning to TRBD1. Germline CDR1 reads SEHNR; CDR2 reads FQNEAQ (reference sequence). Germline trimming cut 3 bases from V and 7 bases from J; bases unmatched to any gene: 4. The CDR3 runs 15 residues. The CDR3 loop reads CASSFTGTGNSPLHF. The CDR3 nucleotides read TGTGCCAGCAGCTTCACCGGGACAGGGAATTCACCCCTCCACTTT.

By share, this clone counts as large (0.1 to 1%). The chain couples TRBV7-8 to TRBJ1-6, with 8 bases identical to TRBD1. CDR1 is SGHVS and CDR2 is FQNEAQ in the germline V gene. J lost 10 bases, V lost 10 bases, and 12 bases had no gene match. This CDR3 is built from 14 residues. CDR3 coding DNA: TGTGCCACCGACAGGGGCACCGGAGGATCACCCCTCCACTTT. As protein: CATDRGTGGSPLHF.

By share, this clone counts as large. This sequence joins TRBV28 and TRBJ2-3, with D hard to call. Trimming left V 6 bases short and J 4 bases short, with 8 bases between. The CDR3 loop spans 12 amino acids. CDR1 and CDR2 from the germline V gene are MDHEN and SYDVKM. In nucleotides, the CDR3 is TGTGCCAGCAGCCGGTTGGCAGATACGCAGTATTTT. This sequence encodes CASSRLADTQYF.

This clone is termed large (0.1 to 1%). The chain recombines TRBV12-3 or TRBV12-4 with TRBJ2-2; no firm D call. This CDR3 has 12 residues. V gave up 6 bases and J gave up 6 bases, with 8 bases separating them. The DNA of the CDR3 is TGTGCCAGCAGATCAGGCCCCGGGGAGCTGTTTTTT. The encoded protein is CASRSGPGELFF.

This chain uses TRBV9 with TRBJ1-5, with D maybe TRBD1 (5 bases). The CDR3 has 15 amino acids. Trimming removed 0 bases at V and 1 base at J, with 8 bases between. Germline assignment: CDR1 SGDLS and CDR2 YYNGEE. The CDR3 sequence: CASSVGGASNQPQHF. The CDR3 bases are TGTGCCAGCAGCGTAGGAGGGGCCAGCAATCAGCCCCAGCATTTT.

This rearrangement joins TRBV28 to TRBJ2-7; D perhaps matches TRBD1 (5 bases). V lost 2 bases to trimming and J lost 0 bases, with 11 bases between them. Per germline, CDR1 MDHEN and CDR2 SYDVKM. The CDR3 contains 15 residues. CDR3 protein: CASSLVRTSSYEQYF. CDR3 DNA: TGTGCCAGCAGTTTAGTCAGGACAAGCTCCTACGAGCAGTACTTC. Looking up the rest from reference TRBV28 and TRBJ2-7 gives the full variable domain: DVKVTQSSRYLVKRTGEKVFLECVQDMDHENMFWYRQDPGLGLRLIYFSYDVKMKEKGDIPEGYSVSREKKERFSLILESASTNQTSMYLCASSLVRTSSYEQYFGPGTRLTVT.

The V gene is TRBV6-1, the J gene TRBJ2-4, with 10 bases aligning to TRBD1. Losses at the gene ends were 8 bases for V and 7 bases for J; bases not matched to a gene: 8. The CDR3 spans 14 residues. Germline V gives CDR1 MNHNS, CDR2 SASEGT. The CDR3 DNA sequence: TGTGCCAGCTCACGGGACAGGGGTCAGAACATTCAGTACTTC. Amino acid sequence: CASSRDRGQNIQYF.

V and J are TRBV6-1 and TRBJ2-2; D is ambiguous. The V end lost 6 bases, the J end lost 1 base, and 12 bases lay between the germline ends. Germline V CDR1 and CDR2: MNHNS, SASEGT. The CDR3 is made up of 15 amino acids. The CDR3 region is CASSLMGVNTGELFF. CDR3 sequence (DNA): TGTGCCAGCAGCCTCATGGGTGTGAACACCGGGGAGCTGTTTTTT.

The CDR3 spells CASSLVGTAGELFF. In DNA form, the CDR3 reads TGTGCCAGCAGCTTAGTTGGGACGGCCGGGGAGCTGTTTTTT. V and J are TRBV7-2 and TRBJ2-2; TRBD1 or TRBD2 may be the D gene (5 bases each). V was clipped by 1 base and J by 6 bases, with 9 bases between them. This CDR3 region has 14 residues. Germline V CDR1 and CDR2: SGHTA, FQGNSA.

This clone was detected many times. The sample contains more than one DNA sequence encoding this CDR3. The CDR3 protein is CASKEGTGNYEQYF. The DNA for the CDR3 is TGTGCCAGTAAGGAGGGGACAGGGAACTACGAGCAGTACTTC. The chain is built from TRBV19 and TRBJ2-7, with 9 bases that match TRBD1. The CDR3 runs to 14 residues. V dropped 7 bases and J dropped 3; count of bases not matched to a gene: 7. Per the germline V gene, CDR1 is LNHDA and CDR2 is SQIVND (reference sequence).

This clone turned up a few times. The chain links TRBV6-2 or TRBV6-3 to TRBJ2-7; 8 bases fit TRBD2. After removal of 6 bases from V and 4 bases from J, the junction contained 11 bases not matched to a gene. This CDR3 is built from 15 residues. CDR1 is MNHEY, CDR2 SVGEGT, per germline. CDR3 residues: CASRQLAETDYEQYF. CDR3 nucleotide sequence: TGTGCCAGCAGGCAACTAGCGGAGACCGATTACGAGCAGTACTTC.

This chain connects TRBV30 to TRBJ2-2; no clear D. The CDR3 covers 13 residues. The germline V and J ends were trimmed by 3 bases and 2 bases, with 7 bases remaining between them. Looked up from germline, CDR1 is GTSNPN and CDR2 is SVGIG (reference sequence). The CDR3 DNA is TGTGCCTGGAGCGAGGACAACACCGGGGAGCTGTTTTTT. It specifies CAWSEDNTGELFF.

This clone was picked up a small number of times. This chain joins TRBV28 and TRBJ1-2; maybe TRBD1 (6 bases). The CDR3 is 13 residues long. CDR1 and CDR2 (germline): MDHEN, SYDVKM. V was clipped by 4 bases and J by 5 bases, with 11 bases between them. The CDR3 sequence: CASSSGTPYGYTF. The DNA for the CDR3 is TGTGCCAGCAGTTCCGGGACACCGTATGGCTACACCTTC.

The rearrangement joins TRBV20-1 to TRBJ2-4; TRBD2 might be the D (5 bases). The CDR3 totals 15 residues. V was trimmed by 2 bases and J by 0 bases, leaving 11 bases between them. Germline CDR1 DFQATT, CDR2 SNEGSKA (reference sequence). The CDR3 DNA reads TGCAGTGCTAGATCAAGCGGACTAGCCAAAAACATTCAGTACTTC. This gives the protein CSARSSGLAKNIQYF.

Regarding this clone: With a much larger clone just one base away, this may be a read error. The sample carries other DNA sequences with the same CDR3. DNA for the CDR3: TGCGCCAGCTCCCCCACCTCAGGCCCCCTCGAGTTCTTC. Its protein product is CASSPTSGPLEFF. V gene TRBV18 combines with J gene TRBJ2-1; D unclear. This CDR3 contains 13 residues. CDR1 KGHSH and CDR2 LQKENI come from the germline V gene.

The chain employs TRBV20-1 and TRBJ1-1; no definite D call. Germline-derived CDR1 and CDR2 are DFQATT and SNEGSKA (reference sequence). V dropped 5 bases and J dropped 0 bases, with 16 bases sitting between them. The CDR3 covers 15 residues. As DNA, the CDR3 is TGCAGTGCTCCCCCCCGGGGATACATGAACACTGAAGCTTTCTTT. Amino acid sequence: CSAPPRGYMNTEAFF.

This clone showed up just a few times. The V and J genes are TRBV28 and TRBJ2-3; 8 bases align to TRBD2. The CDR3 spans 15 residues. CDR1 is MDHEN and CDR2 is SYDVKM in the germline V gene. Germline trimming cut 7 bases from V and 4 bases from J; bases unmatched to any gene: 10. The DNA of the CDR3 is TGTGCCAGCACCAGCTCGGGGGGGGCTTCAGATACGCAGTATTTT. Protein sequence: CASTSSGGASDTQYF.

Judged by abundance, this clone is medium-sized. The chain has TRBV5-1 and TRBJ2-1, with 15 bases matching TRBD2. The CDR3 runs to 16 residues. V dropped 4 bases and J dropped 4; count of bases not matched to a gene: 3. The V gene's germline CDR1 is SGHRS and CDR2 YFSETQ. The CDR3 nucleotides are TGCGCCAGCAGCGAGGGACTAGCGGGAGGTTACAATGAGCAGTTCTTC. This encodes CASSEGLAGGYNEQFF.

The chain combines TRBV9 with TRBJ1-5, with D possibly matching TRBD1 (5 bases). Trimming left V 3 bases short and J 3 bases short, with 16 bases between. Germline V gene sequence: CDR1 SGDLS, CDR2 YYNGEE. This CDR3 contains 16 residues. The CDR3 DNA reads TGTGCCAGCAGCGAGCGGGAGGGGCTCTACAATCAGCCCCAGCATTTT. Residues: CASSEREGLYNQPQHF.

This clone was recorded a few times. V usage is TRBV6-4 and J usage is TRBJ2-7; TRBD2 aligns across 9 bases. Germline values: CDR1 MRHNA, CDR2 SNTAGT. The length of the CDR3 is 15 residues. The trim removed 4 bases at V and 2 bases at J, leaving 6 bases unmatched. The CDR3 DNA is TGTGCCAGCAGTGCTTGGGCTAGCGGGGCCTACGAGCAGTACTTC. Protein sequence: CASSAWASGAYEQYF.